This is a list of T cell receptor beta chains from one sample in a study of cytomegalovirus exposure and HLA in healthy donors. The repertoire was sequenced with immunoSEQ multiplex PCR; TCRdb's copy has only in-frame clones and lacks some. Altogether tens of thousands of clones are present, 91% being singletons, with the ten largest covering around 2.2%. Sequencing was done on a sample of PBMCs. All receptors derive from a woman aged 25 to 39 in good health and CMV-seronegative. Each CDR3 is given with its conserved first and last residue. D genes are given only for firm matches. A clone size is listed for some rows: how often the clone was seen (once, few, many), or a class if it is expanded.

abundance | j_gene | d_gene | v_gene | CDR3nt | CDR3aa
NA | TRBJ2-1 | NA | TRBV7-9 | TGTGCCAGCAGCGTGGGGGGTGATTTCAATGAGCAGTTCTTC | CASSVGGDFNEQFF
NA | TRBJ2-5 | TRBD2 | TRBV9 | TGTGCCAGCAGCGTAGGAGGGAGGGACTTTGGGGAGACCCAGTACTTC | CASSVGGRDFGETQYF
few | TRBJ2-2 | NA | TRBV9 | TGTGCCAGCAGCGACGGACTGGCGAACACCGGGGAGCTGTTTTTT | CASSDGLANTGELFF
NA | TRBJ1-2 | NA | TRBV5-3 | TGTGCCAGAAGCCCCGTAAAGGAGCCCAACTATGGCTACACCTTC | CARSPVKEPNYGYTF
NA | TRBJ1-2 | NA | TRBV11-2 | TGTGCCAGCAGCTTAGAAAAAACGGGACTTCTCCCTAACTATGGCTACACCTTC | CASSLEKTGLLPNYGYTF
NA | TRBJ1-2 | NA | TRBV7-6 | TGTGCCAGCAGCTCGGGAGACGACTATGGCTACACCTTC | CASSSGDDYGYTF
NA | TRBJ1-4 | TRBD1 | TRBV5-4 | TGTGCCAGCAGCCCGACAGGGGGCGCAGATGAAAAACTGTTTTTT | CASSPTGGADEKLFF
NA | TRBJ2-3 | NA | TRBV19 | TGTGCCAGTAGTACGGGACTGGGCACAGATACGCAGTATTTT | CASSTGLGTDTQYF
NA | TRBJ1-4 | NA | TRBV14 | TGTGCCAGCAGCCAATGGCAAAGTGAAAAACTGTTTTTT | CASSQWQSEKLFF
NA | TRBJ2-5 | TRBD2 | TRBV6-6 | TGTGCCAGCAGTTACCCACCGGGAGGCCAAGAGACCCAGTACTTC | CASSYPPGGQETQYF
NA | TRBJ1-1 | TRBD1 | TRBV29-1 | TGCAGCGTTGGAACAGGGGGGGCCGCTGAAGCTTTCTTT | CSVGTGGAAEAFF
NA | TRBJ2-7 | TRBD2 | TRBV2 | TGTGCCAGCAGACCCGGACTAGCGGGAGACGAGCAGTACTTC | CASRPGLAGDEQYF
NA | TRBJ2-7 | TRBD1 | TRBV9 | TGTGCCAGCAGCGTGAGGGACAGCCCCTACGAGCAGTACTTC | CASSVRDSPYEQYF
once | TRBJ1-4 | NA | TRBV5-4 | TGTGCCAGCAGCTTGCGTCAGGGTAGTCCGGAGGAAAAACTGTTTTTT | CASSLRQGSPEEKLFF
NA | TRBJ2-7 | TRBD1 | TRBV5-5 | TGTGCCAGCAGCTTGGCTGCGACAGGGGGTGGGGACGAGCAGTACTTC | CASSLAATGGGDEQYF
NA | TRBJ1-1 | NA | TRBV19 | TGTGCCAGCGAGACAGTGAACACTGAAGCTTTCTTT | CASETVNTEAFF
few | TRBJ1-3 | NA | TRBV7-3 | TGTGCCAGCAGTTCCGCAGGAGGGTCGGGAAACACCATATATTTT | CASSSAGGSGNTIYF
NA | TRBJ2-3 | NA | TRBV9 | TGTGCCAGCAGCGCTCAGGCAGGGGCCACCACAGATACGCAGTATTTT | CASSAQAGATTDTQYF
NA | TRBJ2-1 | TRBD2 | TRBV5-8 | TGTGCCAGCAGCCCCGGGACTAGCGTACGGAATGAGCAGTTCTTC | CASSPGTSVRNEQFF
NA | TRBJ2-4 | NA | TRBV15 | TGTGCCACCAGCAAACCAGACAGAAACATTCAGTACTTC | CATSKPDRNIQYF
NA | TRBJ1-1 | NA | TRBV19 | TGTGCCAGTAGTCGAATAACCCCGGGCACTGAAGCTTTCTTT | CASSRITPGTEAFF
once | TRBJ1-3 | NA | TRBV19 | TGTGCCAGTACAGAGACGGTGGGCAGCTCTGGAAACACCATATATTTT | CASTETVGSSGNTIYF
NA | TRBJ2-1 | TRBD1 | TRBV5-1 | TGCGCCAGCAGCTCGACAGGGCTGGAGCAGTTCTTC | CASSSTGLEQFF
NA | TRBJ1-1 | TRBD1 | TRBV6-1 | TGTGCCAGCAGGGGAAGGGGCAGGGGGCTCACTGAAGCTTTCTTT | CASRGRGRGLTEAFF
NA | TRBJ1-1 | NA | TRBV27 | TGTGCCAGCAGTTTCCCCCCGGGGTCTGGCACTGAAGCTTTCTTT | CASSFPPGSGTEAFF